This T cell receptor (beta chain) was captured in a study of T cells in Graves' hyperthyroidism and ophthalmopathy (dated by TCRdb to 2018 to 2020). For context, the study as a whole: Peripheral blood samples were taken at the time of initial diagnosis, prior to any treatment. To identify TCR V-J signatures that set the groups apart, the researchers used a discovery cohort of roughly 100 patients, made up of 43 with Graves' ophthalmopathy and 55 to 65 with stable Graves' hyperthyroidism. TCR Vbeta CDR3 sequencing of around 130 peripheral blood samples (approximately 44 ophthalmopathy, 75 hyperthyroidism and about 17 progressor patients) is reported in the paper. Thyroid tissue and blood T-cell repertoires from six Graves' hyperthyroidism patients were also compared in the study. After blood sampling, hyperthyroidism patients were treated with methimazole at a starting dose of 30 mg daily, and ophthalmopathy patients were treated with high-dose intravenous methylprednisolone. An independent validation cohort of about 19 hyperthyroidism patients and about 15 patients who later progressed to ophthalmopathy tested prospective prediction of ophthalmopathy. The 100 or so discovery patients were divided at random into training and test sets in a 7:3 ratio.

Hyperthyroidism patients were newly diagnosed, had a disease duration of under 2 months, and were aged 18 to 65 years. Exclusion was applied to patients with uncontrolled infections, other autoimmune diseases, pregnancy or lactation. Diagnoses relied on clinical symptoms, serum thyroxine and TRAb, thyroid ultrasound and orbital computed tomography. For progressor patients, blood was drawn at the first diagnosis of hyperthyroidism, before any ophthalmopathy symptoms had appeared. Ficoll-Paque density gradient centrifugation was used to isolate PBMCs from about 10 ml of fresh peripheral blood. Progressor patients were initially diagnosed with Graves' hyperthyroidism and developed ophthalmopathy during follow-up. Total RNA was extracted using Trizol reagent, and RNA quality was assessed on an Agilent 2100 Bioanalyzer. This clonotype was observed at least ten times. Its antigen remains undetermined. No base quality information exists; no much larger clone differs at one position.

Overall study outcomes, separate from this receptor: A 13 V-J signature model separated ophthalmopathy from stable hyperthyroidism, with approximately 87% sensitivity and 81.08% specificity in cross-validation and 80%/75% in testing. Most expanded thyroid clonotypes (frequency above 0.001) were also detected in blood, suggesting blood repertoires may reflect thyroid immune responses. During validation, the model predicted progression to ophthalmopathy a median of about 6.5 months ahead of onset, with almost 71% sensitivity and about 72% specificity. No statistical method was used to set the sample size in advance, and investigators knew the group allocation.

The TCR beta CDR3 regions were amplified from RNA transcripts. The first round of RT-PCR for the TCR CDR3 was performed with the HTBI primer set and the Qiagen OneStep RT-PCR kit. The libraries were constructed in a second round of multiplex PCR and then size-selected and purified. Libraries were sequenced paired-end with 100 bp reads on an Illumina HiSeq2000. Turning to the authors' computational methods: SOAPnuke was used to process the raw data, removing reads that contained adapters or uncalled bases, had a mean Phred below 15, or lacked an exact match to the constant primer or identifier. COPE v1.2.5 was used to merge the high-quality paired reads, and each unique nucleotide sequence was defined as a clonotype. MiTCR v1.1 was used to align clonotypes to the IMGT TRBV, TRBD and TRBJ reference segments. The analysis included only V-J combinations with a frequency above 0.0001, which together covered more than 98% of the repertoires. The TCS score was defined as the ratio of F50 (clonal expansion) to E x V (chaos), calculated using BLOSUM62-based TCRdist between CDR3 peptides within each V-J. Welch's t-statistics and random forest reduced around 510 V-J features to 10 to 15, which were used in a naive Bayes classifier (R e1071). The public reads were quality trimmed at Q25 with fastp and then assembled into clones with MiXCR by TCRdb, keeping productive beta chains. Rows are unified per CDR3 protein, each entry keeping the most common DNA and genes. The V and J calls and clone size are TCRdb's, not the authors'. A total of roughly 290,000 distinct CDR3 sequences appear in this sample, less than 15% of them only once. The ten largest clones add up to more than 7.5% of the sample.

Germline trimming: 8 bases from V, 1 base from J; junction bases outside gene matches: 6. The CDR3 starts with the cysteine, ends with the phenylalanine, and has 14 residues. The sequence is cut down to CDR3 DNA, 42 bases in frame from base 1. The germline V gene (reference sequence) supplies CDR1 DFQATT and CDR2 SNEGSKA. The specimen was blood. Recombination connected TRBV20-1 to TRBJ2-2; TRBD1 matches 8 bases in the middle. The clonotype was recovered from a woman aged 25 to 39 with Graves' hyperthyroidism that later progressed to Graves' ophthalmopathy. The CDR3 amino acid sequence is: CSTKGTGNTGELFF. In nucleotides, the sequence is TGCAGTACAAAGGGGACAGGGAACACCGGGGAGCTGTTTTTT.